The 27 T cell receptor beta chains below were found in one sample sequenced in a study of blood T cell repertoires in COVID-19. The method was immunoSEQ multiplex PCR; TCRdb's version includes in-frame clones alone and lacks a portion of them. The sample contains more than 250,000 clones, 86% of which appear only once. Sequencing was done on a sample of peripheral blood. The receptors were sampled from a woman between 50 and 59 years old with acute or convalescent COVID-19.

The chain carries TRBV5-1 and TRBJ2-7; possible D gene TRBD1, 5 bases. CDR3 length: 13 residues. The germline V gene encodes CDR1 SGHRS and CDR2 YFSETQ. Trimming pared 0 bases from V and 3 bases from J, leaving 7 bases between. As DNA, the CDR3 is TGCGCCAGCAGCTTGGTACAGGACTACGAGCAGTACTTC. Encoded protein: CASSLVQDYEQYF.

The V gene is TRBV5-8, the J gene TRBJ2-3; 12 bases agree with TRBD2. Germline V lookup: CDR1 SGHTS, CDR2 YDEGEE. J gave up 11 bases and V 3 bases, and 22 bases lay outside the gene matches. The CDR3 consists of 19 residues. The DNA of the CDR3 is TGTGCCAGCAGCTCAACCCGGGCTAGCGGGAGGGATACTGCAAATAGGCAGTATTTT. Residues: CASSSTRASGRDTANRQYF.

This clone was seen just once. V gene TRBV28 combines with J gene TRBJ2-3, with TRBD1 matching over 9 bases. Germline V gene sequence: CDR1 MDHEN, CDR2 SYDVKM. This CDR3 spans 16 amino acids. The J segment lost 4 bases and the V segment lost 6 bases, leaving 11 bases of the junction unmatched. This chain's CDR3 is CASRSGQGKDPDTQYF. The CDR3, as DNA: TGTGCCAGCAGATCGGGACAGGGTAAGGACCCAGATACGCAGTATTTT. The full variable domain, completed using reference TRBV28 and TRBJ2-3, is DVKVTQSSRYLVKRTGEKVFLECVQDMDHENMFWYRQDPGLGLRLIYFSYDVKMKEKGDIPEGYSVSREKKERFSLILESASTNQTSMYLCASRSGQGKDPDTQYFGPGTRLTVL.

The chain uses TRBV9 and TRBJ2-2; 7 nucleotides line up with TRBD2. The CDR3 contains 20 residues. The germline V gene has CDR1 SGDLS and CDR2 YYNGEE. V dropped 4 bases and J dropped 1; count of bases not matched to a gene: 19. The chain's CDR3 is CASSYNRGLGLEENTGELFF. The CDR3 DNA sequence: TGTGCCAGCAGCTACAATAGGGGTCTTGGACTAGAGGAGAACACCGGGGAGCTGTTTTTT.

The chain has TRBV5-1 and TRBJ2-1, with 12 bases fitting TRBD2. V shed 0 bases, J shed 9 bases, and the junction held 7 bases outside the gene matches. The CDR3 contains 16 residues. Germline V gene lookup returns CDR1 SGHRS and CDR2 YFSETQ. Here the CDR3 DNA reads TGCGCCAGCAGCTTGGGTCTAGCGGGAGGGCCTGCTGAGCAGTTCTTC. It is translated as CASSLGLAGGPAEQFF. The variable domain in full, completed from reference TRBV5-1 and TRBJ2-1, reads KAGVTQTPRYLIKTRGQQVTLSCSPISGHRSVSWYQQTPGQGLQFLFEYFSETQRNKGNFPGRFSGRQFSNSRSEMNVSTLELGDSALYLCASSLGLAGGPAEQFFGPGTRLTVL.

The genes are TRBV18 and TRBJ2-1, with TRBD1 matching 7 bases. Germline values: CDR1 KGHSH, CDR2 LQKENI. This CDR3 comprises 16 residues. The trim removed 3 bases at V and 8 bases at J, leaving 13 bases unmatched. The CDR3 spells CASSPWGQRLSDEQFF. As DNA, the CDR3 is TGTGCCAGCTCACCGTGGGGACAGCGTTTGAGCGATGAGCAGTTCTTC.

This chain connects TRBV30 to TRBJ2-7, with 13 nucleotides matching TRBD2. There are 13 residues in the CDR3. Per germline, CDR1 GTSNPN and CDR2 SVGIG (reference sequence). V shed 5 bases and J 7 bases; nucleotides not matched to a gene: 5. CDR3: CAWGLAGDWEQYF. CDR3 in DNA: TGTGCCTGGGGACTAGCGGGAGACTGGGAGCAGTACTTC.

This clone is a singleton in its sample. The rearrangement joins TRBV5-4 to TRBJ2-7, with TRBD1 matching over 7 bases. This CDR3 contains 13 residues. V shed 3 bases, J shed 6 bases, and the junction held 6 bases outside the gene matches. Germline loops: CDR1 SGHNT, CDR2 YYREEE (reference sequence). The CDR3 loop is CASSSGTEGEQYF. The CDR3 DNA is TGTGCCAGCAGCTCCGGGACAGAGGGCGAGCAGTACTTC.

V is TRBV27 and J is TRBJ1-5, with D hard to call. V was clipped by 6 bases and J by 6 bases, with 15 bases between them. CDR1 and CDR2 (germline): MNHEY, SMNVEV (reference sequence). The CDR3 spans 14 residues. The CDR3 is CASSSSVAPQPQHF. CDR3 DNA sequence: TGTGCCAGCAGCTCGTCCGTGGCCCCTCAGCCCCAGCATTTT.

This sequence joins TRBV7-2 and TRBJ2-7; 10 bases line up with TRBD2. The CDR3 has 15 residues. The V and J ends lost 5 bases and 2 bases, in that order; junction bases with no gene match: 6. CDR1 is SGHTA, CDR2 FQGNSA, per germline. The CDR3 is CASSEIAGGPYEQYF. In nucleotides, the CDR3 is TGTGCCAGCAGCGAGATAGCGGGAGGCCCCTACGAGCAGTACTTC.

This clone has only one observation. The CDR3 DNA is TGTGCCAGCACCACTGGGGGGGACCCTAACATTCAGTACTTC. Its translation: CASTTGGDPNIQYF. This sequence joins TRBV5-4 and TRBJ2-4; 7 bases match TRBD2. CDR1 is SGHNT, CDR2 YYREEE, per germline (reference sequence). Unmatched junction bases numbered 10, after V lost 6 bases and J lost 7 bases. The CDR3 sequence is 14 residues long. The variable domain in full, with the rest retrieved from reference TRBV5-4 and TRBJ2-4, is ETGVTQSPTHLIKTRGQQVTLRCSSQSGHNTVSWYQQALGQGPQFIFQYYREEENGRGNFPPRFSGLQFPNYSSELNVNALELDDSALYLCASTTGGDPNIQYFGAGTRLSVL.

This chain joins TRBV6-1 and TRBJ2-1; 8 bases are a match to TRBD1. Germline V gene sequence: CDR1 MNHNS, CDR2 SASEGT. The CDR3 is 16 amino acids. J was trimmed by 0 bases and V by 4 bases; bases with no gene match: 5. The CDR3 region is CASSGRQGSSYNEQFF. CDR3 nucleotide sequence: TGTGCCAGCAGTGGCCGACAGGGGAGCTCCTACAATGAGCAGTTCTTC.

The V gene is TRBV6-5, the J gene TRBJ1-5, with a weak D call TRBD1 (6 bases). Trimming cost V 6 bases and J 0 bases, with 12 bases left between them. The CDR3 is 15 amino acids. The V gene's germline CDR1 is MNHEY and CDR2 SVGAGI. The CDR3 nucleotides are TGTGCCAGCAGACGGACAGAGTATAGCAATCAGCCCCAGCATTTT. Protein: CASRRTEYSNQPQHF.

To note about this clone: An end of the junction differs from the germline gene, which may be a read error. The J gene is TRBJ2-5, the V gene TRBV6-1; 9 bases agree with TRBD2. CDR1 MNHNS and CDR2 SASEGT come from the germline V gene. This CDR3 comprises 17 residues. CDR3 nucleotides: TGTGCCAGCAGTCAAGCTGGAGTGCGGGAGGGCCTGGAGACCCAGTACTTC. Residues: CASSQAGVREGLETQYF.

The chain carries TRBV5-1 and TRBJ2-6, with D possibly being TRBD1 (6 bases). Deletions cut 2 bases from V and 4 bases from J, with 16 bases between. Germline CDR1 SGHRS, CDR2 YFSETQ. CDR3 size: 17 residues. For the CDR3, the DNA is TGCGCCAGCAGCTTTTACGTACAGGGATCCGGGGCCAACGTCCTGACTTTC. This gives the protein CASSFYVQGSGANVLTF.

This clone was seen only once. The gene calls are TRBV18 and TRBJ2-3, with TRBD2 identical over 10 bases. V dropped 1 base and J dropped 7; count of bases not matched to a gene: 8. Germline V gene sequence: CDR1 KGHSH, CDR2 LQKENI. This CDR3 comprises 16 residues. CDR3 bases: TGTGCCAGCTCACCACTCGCTAGCGGGAGCCTGAATACGCAGTATTTT. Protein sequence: CASSPLASGSLNTQYF.

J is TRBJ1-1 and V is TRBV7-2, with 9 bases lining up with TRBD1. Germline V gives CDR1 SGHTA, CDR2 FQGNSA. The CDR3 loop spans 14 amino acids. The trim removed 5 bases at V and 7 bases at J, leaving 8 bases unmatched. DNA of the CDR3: TGTGCCAGCAGCCAACAGGGGGCGAGAGGTGAAGCTTTCTTT. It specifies CASSQQGARGEAFF.

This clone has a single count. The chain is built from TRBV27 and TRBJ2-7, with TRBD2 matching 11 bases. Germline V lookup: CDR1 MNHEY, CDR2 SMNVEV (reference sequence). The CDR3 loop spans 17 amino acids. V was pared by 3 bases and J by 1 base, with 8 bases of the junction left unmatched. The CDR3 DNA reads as TGTGCCAGCAGTTTCCAAGGACTAGCGGGCCTATCCTACGAGCAGTACTTC. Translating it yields CASSFQGLAGLSYEQYF.

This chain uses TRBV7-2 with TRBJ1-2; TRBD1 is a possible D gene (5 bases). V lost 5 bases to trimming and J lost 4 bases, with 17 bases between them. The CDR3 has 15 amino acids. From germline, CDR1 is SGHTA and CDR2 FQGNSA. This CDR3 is CASSERGSLGYGYTF. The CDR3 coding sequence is TGTGCCAGCAGCGAGCGGGGGTCTCTAGGCTATGGCTACACCTTC.

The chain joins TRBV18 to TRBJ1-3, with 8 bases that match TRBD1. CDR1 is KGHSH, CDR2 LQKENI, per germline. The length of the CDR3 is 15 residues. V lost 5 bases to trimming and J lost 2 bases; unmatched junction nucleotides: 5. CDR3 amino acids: CASSSTGGTGNTIYF. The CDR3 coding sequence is TGTGCCAGCTCATCCACAGGGGGAACTGGAAACACCATATATTTT.

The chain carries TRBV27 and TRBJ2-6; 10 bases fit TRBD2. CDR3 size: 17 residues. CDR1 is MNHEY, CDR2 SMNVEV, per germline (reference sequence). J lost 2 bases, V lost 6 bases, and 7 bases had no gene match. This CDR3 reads CASRGAGGNPGANVLTF. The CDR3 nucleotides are TGTGCCAGCAGGGGAGCGGGAGGGAACCCTGGGGCCAACGTCCTGACTTTC.

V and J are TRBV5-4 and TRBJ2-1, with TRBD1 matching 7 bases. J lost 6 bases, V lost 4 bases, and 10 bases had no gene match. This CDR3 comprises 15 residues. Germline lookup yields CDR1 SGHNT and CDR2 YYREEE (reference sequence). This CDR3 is CASSPTGRAGNEQFF. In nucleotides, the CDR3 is TGTGCCAGCAGCCCGACAGGGAGAGCAGGCAATGAGCAGTTCTTC.

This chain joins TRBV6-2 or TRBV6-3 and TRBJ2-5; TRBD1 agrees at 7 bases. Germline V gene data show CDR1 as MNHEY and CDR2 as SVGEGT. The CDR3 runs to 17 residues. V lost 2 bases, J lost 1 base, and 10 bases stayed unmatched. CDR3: CASSYEPTGFSQETQYF. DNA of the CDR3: TGTGCCAGCAGTTACGAACCGACAGGGTTTTCCCAAGAGACCCAGTACTTC.

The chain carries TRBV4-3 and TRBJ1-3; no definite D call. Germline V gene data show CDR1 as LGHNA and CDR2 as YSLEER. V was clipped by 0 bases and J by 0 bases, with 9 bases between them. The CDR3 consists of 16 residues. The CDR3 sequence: CASSQDRFFSGNTIYF. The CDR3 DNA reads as TGCGCCAGCAGCCAAGACAGGTTCTTCTCTGGAAACACCATATATTTT.

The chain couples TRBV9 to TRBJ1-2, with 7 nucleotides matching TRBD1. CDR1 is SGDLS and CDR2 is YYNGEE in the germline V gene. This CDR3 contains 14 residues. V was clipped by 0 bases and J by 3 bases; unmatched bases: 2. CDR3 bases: TGTGCCAGCAGCGTAGGAGGGGGCGACTATGGCTACACCTTC. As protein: CASSVGGGDYGYTF.

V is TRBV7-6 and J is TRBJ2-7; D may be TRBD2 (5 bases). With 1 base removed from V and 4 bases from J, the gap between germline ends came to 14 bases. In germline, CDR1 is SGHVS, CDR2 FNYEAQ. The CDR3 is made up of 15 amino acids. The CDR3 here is CASSLVSGSTYEQYF. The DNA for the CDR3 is TGTGCCAGCAGCTTAGTCTCGGGGTCTACGTACGAGCAGTACTTC.

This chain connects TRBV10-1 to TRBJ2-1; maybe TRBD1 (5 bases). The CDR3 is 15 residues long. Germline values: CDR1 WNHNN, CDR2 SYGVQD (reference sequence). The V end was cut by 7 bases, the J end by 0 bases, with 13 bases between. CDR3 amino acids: CASTLLQGSYNEQFF. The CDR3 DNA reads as TGCGCCAGCACCTTGTTGCAGGGCTCCTACAATGAGCAGTTCTTC.